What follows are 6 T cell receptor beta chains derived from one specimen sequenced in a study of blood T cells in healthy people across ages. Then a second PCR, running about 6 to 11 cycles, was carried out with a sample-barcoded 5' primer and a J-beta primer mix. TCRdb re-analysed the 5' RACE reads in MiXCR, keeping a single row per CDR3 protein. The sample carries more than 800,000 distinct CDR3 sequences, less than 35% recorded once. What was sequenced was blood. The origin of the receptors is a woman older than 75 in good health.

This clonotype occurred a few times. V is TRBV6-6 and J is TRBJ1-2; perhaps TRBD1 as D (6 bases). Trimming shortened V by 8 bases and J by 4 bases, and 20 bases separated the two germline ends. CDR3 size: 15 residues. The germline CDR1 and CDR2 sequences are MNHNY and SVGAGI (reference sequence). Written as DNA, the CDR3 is TGTGCCAGCGCCAAGTGGGGGGCGCATACCTATGGCTACACCTTC. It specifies CASAKWGAHTYGYTF.

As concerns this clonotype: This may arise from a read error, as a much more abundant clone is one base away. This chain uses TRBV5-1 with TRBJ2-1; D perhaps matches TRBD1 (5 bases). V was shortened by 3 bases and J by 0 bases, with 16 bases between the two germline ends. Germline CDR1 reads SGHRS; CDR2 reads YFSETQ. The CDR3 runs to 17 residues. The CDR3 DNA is TGCGCCAGCAGCTCGGTTGGGGCCACGGGCTCCTACAATGAGCAGTTCTTC. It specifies CASSSVGATGSYNEQFF.

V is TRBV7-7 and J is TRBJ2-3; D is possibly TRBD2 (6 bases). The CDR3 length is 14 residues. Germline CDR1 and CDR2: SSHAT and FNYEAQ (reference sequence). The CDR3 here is CASGLGVGTDTQYF. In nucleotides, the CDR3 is TGTGCTAGCGGCTTAGGAGTGGGCACAGATACGCAGTATTTT.

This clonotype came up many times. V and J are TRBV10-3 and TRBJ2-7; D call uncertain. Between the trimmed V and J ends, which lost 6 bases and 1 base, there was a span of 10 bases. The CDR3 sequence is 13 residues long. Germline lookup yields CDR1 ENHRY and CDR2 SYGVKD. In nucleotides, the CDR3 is TGTGCCATCAGCAAGCTCCAATCCTACGAGCAGTACTTC. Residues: CAISKLQSYEQYF.

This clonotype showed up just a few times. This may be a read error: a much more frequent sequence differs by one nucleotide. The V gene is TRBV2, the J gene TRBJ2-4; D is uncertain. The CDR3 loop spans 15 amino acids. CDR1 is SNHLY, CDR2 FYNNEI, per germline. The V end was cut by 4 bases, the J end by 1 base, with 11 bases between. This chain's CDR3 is CASSGVGSAKNIQYF. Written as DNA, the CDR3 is TGTGCCAGCAGTGGGGTCGGATCTGCCAAAAACATTCAGTACTTC.

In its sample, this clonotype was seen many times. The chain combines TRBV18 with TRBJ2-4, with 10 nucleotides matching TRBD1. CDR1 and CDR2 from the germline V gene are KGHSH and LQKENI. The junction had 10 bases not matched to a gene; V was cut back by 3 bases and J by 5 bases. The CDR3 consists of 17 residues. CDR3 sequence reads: CASSPRDRGGVENIQYF. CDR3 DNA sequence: TGTGCCAGCTCACCTCGGGACAGGGGAGGCGTGGAAAACATTCAGTACTTC.